Included here is one T cell receptor beta chain sequence, with context. Its target is unknown. Profiled with immunoSEQ multiplex PCR; TCRdb holds only in-frame clones, not every one. This sample has about 480,000 clones, with over 60% found just once. The sample belongs to a study of shared clonotypes between healthy human individuals. General study results and limits: Genetic and exposure-history diversity was limited by the small donor number. Clonotype sharing among donors likely depends on sequencing depth.

Trimming removed 7 bases from V and 1 base from J, with 14 bases in between. The CDR3 spans 14 residues. Per germline, CDR1 SQVTM and CDR2 ANQGSEA. The chain combines TRBV29-1 with TRBJ2-1; D remains ambiguous. Specimen: PBMCs. This receptor was taken from a woman between 40 and 50 years old in good health. Some clones in this sample may be carry-over from other donors' samples. DNA for the CDR3: TGCAGCGCTGAGATAAGGGCATCCTACAATGAGCAGTTCTTC. The encoded protein is CSAEIRASYNEQFF.